This T cell receptor beta chain was recorded in a study of blood T cell repertoires in COVID-19. Study-wide background: COVID-19 samples collected from the United States, Italy and Spain covered acute and convalescent phases.

Some clones are missing from TCRdb's copy, which holds only in-frame ones; the method was immunoSEQ multiplex PCR. The sample holds approximately 220,000 clones, around 83% seen once. Participants were aged about 18 to 100 years from approximately 25 US areas. Participants had their cohort set by participant-reported clinical history. Donors in Cohort 3 counted as recovered after two negative PCRs, clearance, or symptom resolution. The CDR3 is 13 amino acids. Germline V gives CDR1 SQVTM, CDR2 ANQGSEA. After removal of 6 bases from V and 11 bases from J, the junction contained 9 bases not matched to a gene.

The rearrangement joins TRBV29-1 to TRBJ2-3; 12 bases line up with TRBD2. The specimen was PBMCs or T cells enriched from blood (not recorded which). The TCR was taken from a woman in her thirties or forties who had recovered from COVID-19. The CDR3 region has the DNA TGCAGCGTCCGGACTAGCGGGACCACCAAGCAGTATTTT. Translating it yields CSVRTSGTTKQYF.